This T cell receptor beta chain appears in the sequencing data of a study of blood T cell repertoires in COVID-19. Original processing notes: Amplification of reference gene primers was used by the study to estimate nucleated cell counts. Some clones are missing from TCRdb's copy, which holds only in-frame ones; the method was immunoSEQ multiplex PCR. V and J calls and clone size follow that table, whereas D and trimming were derived from the DNA. The sample has 90,000 to 110,000 clones; roughly 80% are singletons. Trimming removed 6 bases from V and 6 bases from J; junction bases left unmatched: 14. Looked up from germline, CDR1 is LGHNA and CDR2 is YNFKEQ. The CDR3 consists of 16 residues.

The source material was peripheral blood. The origin of this receptor is a woman between 65 and 79 years old with acute or convalescent COVID-19. This chain uses TRBV4-2 with TRBJ2-1; 7 nucleotides line up with TRBD2. CDR3 sequence: CASSLARSTSRNEQFF. The DNA for the CDR3 is TGTGCCAGCAGTCTAGCGCGGTCGACTAGCCGCAATGAGCAGTTCTTC.